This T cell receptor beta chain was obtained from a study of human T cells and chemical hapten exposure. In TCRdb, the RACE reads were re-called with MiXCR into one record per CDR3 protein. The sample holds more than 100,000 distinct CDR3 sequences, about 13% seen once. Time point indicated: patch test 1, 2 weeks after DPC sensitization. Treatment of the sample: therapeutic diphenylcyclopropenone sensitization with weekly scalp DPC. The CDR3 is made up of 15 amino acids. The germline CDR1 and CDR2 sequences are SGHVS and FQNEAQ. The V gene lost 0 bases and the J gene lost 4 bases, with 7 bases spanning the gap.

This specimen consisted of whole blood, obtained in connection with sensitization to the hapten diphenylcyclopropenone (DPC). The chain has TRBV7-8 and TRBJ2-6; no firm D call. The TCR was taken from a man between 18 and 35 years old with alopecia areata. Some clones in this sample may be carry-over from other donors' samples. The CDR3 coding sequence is TGTGCCAGCAGCTTAGCGTGGGTGGGGGCCAACGTCCTGACTTTC. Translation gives CASSLAWVGANVLTF. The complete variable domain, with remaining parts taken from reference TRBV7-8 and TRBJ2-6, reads GAGVSQSPRYKVAKRGQDVALRCDPISGHVSLFWYQQALGQGPEFLTYFQNEAQLDKSGLPSDRFFAERPEGSVSTLKIQRTQQEDSAVYLCASSLAWVGANVLTFGAGSRLTVL.